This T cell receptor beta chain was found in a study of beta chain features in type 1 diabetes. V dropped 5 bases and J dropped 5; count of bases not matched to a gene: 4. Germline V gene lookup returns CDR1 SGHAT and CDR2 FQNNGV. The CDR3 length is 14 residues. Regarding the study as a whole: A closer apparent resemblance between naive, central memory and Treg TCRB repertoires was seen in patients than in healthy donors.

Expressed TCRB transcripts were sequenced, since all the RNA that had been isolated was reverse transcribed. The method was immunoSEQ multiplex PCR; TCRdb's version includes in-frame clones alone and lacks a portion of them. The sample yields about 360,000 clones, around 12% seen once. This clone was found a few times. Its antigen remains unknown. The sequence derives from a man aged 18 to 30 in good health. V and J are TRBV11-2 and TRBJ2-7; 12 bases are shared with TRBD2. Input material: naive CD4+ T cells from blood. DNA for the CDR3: TGTGCCAGCAGCCAGCTAGCGGGAGGGCACGAGCAGTACTTC. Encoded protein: CASSQLAGGHEQYF.